The clone carrying this T cell receptor (beta chain) ranks as medium-sized. Antigen unknown. The sample originates from a study of T and B cells in COVID-19 patients. The CDR3 contains 13 residues. The germline V gene has CDR1 SQVTM and CDR2 ANQGSEA. V gave up 7 bases and J gave up 6 bases, with 16 bases separating them. Multiplex PCR with BIOMED2 TRB-A/B primer pools amplified TRB rearrangements. TCRdb analysed the multiplex PCR reads with MiXCR anew, one entry per CDR3 protein. This table holds fewer than 15,000 distinct CDR3 sequences, 25% found once. Blood genomic DNA input for TRB amplification was about 220-500 ng. General observations from the study: Patients with COVID-19 reportedly showed strongly skewed T cell receptor beta variable and joining gene usage.

Material for sequencing was blood. The receptor was isolated from a human donor who had recovered from COVID-19. The V call is TRBV29-1, the J call TRBJ1-5; the D is unclear. The CDR3 region is CSARGREGQPQHF. As DNA, the CDR3 is TGCAGCGCCAGAGGGCGGGAGGGTCAGCCCCAGCATTTT.